The entry below gives a single T cell receptor (beta chain) sequence along with its context. Its antigen has not been determined. Base qualities are not at hand, and no much larger clone is one base apart. The immunoSEQ Assay, a bias-controlled multiplex PCR, was used to amplify TCRbeta CDR3 regions from genomic DNA. The authors' analysis ran thus. The number of nucleated cells in each sample was estimated by amplification of reference gene primers within the assay. To quantify the absolute abundance of each unique TCRbeta CDR3 rearrangement, sequence reads were collapsed and filtered. For each sample, productive Simpson clonality was calculated by taking the square root of Simpson's diversity index across productive rearrangements. TCRdb re-hosts the immuneACCESS table, in-frame sequences only. Its copies lack some clones; in the studies checked, an unresolved V gene accounts for under half of them, and the cause for the rest is not known. From that table come the V and J calls and clone size; the DNA was used to work out D and trimming. This sample gives tens of thousands of clones in total; approximately 80% of them show up just once. The ten largest account for 11% of the sample.

From the cysteine up to the phenylalanine, the CDR3 has a length of 15 residues. Only the CDR3 DNA is retained, 45 bases long and in frame from the first base. Trimming takes 5 bases off V and 0 bases off J; junction bases not matched to a gene: 3. The germline V gene (reference sequence) specifies LGHDT as CDR1 and YNNKEL as CDR2. Whole blood was collected in K2EDTA tubes by collaborating institutions according to the institutions' own protocols. Collaborator samples were shipped for TCRbeta analysis as frozen whole blood, isolated PBMCs, or DNA extracted from either sample type. The sample belongs to a study of blood T cell repertoires in COVID-19 (TCRdb year 2020). At the level of the whole study: Samples covering the acute and convalescent phases of COVID-19 were provided by collaborators in the United States, Italy and Spain. The prospective study material was composed of cDNA or gDNA derived from T cells, B-cell-depleted T cells, or PBMCs. Deeply sampled blood TCRbeta repertoires from subjects exposed to, actively infected with, or recovered from COVID-19 were included in the dataset. The repertoires were released in a freely available public database meant as a resource for research on the immune response to SARS-CoV-2. Samples came from the ongoing ImmuneRACE study (first 160 participants) plus 1,254 subjects from 6 global collaborators. The sample metadata nearly always contained a de-identified subject ID, COVID-19 status, age in years and sex. Where HLA class I and class II types were available, the types were taken from metadata supplied by the sample provider, not from assay-based typing. On the study overall, not on this receptor specifically: How much clinical and demographic metadata was included differed by source and by participant, and the metadata was provided uncurated.

The sequenced material came from peripheral blood. The TCR comes from a man aged 45-65 years with acute or convalescent COVID-19. The chain is encoded by TRBV3-1 (or the pseudogene TRBV3-2) joined to TRBJ2-7, with 11 junctional bases fitting TRBD2. The nucleotide sequence reads TGTGCCAGCAGCTCAACTAGCGGGAGCTCCTACGAGCAGTACTTC. Translated, this gives CASSSTSGSSYEQYF.